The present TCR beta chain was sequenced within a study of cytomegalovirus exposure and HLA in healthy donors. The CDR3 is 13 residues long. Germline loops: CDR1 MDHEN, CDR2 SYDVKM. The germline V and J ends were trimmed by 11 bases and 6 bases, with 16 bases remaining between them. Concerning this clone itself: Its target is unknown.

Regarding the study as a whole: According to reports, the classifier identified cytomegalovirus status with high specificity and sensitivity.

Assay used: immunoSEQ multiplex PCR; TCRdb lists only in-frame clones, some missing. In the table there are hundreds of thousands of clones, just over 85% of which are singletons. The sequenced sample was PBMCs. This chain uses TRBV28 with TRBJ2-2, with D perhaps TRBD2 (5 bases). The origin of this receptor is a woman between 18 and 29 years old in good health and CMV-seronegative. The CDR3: CAAEGWGAGELFF. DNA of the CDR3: TGTGCCGCCGAAGGATGGGGAGCCGGGGAGCTGTTTTTT.